These 20 T cell receptor beta chains came from one sample sequenced in a study of OX40 agonist ivuxolimab in advanced cancers. Profiled with immunoSEQ multiplex PCR; TCRdb holds only in-frame clones, not every one. The sample holds some 83,000 clones, about 89% seen once. The sequenced sample was CD4+ or CD8+ T cells sorted from blood, obtained in a trial of the OX40 agonist ivuxolimab. The receptor source for this set is an adult with an advanced solid tumor such as melanoma, head and neck, liver or kidney cancer.

The J gene is TRBJ2-1, the V gene TRBV9; D possibly corresponds to TRBD2 (6 bases). Trimming shortened V by 3 bases and J by 2 bases, and 15 bases separated the two germline ends. Germline loops: CDR1 SGDLS, CDR2 YYNGEE. CDR3 length equals 16 residues. DNA of the CDR3: TGTGCCAGCAGCGACCCAGGGAGCGGGCCCTACAATGAGCAGTTCTTC. Its protein is CASSDPGSGPYNEQFF.

This chain links TRBV15 with TRBJ2-1, with 10 bases matching TRBD2. Germline values: CDR1 LNHNV, CDR2 YYDKDF (reference sequence). Losses at the gene ends were 3 bases for V and 4 bases for J; bases not matched to a gene: 3. The CDR3 contains 15 residues. The CDR3 here is CATSSSSGGYNEQFF. In nucleotides, the CDR3 is TGTGCCACCAGCAGCTCTAGCGGGGGTTACAATGAGCAGTTCTTC.

The chain joins TRBV13 to TRBJ1-1; the D is unclear. The CDR3 runs to 14 residues. CDR1 is PRHDT and CDR2 is FYEKMQ in the germline V gene (reference sequence). V shed 5 bases and J shed 1 base, with 11 bases lying between them. CDR3 nucleotides: TGTGCCAGCAGCCCCCAGATGGGGAACACTGAAGCTTTCTTT. It yields the protein CASSPQMGNTEAFF. Full variable domain (rest looked up from reference TRBV13 and TRBJ1-1): AAGVIQSPRHLIKEKRETATLKCYPIPRHDTVYWYQQGPGQDPQFLISFYEKMQSDKGSIPDRFSAQQFSDYHSELNMSSLELGDSALYFCASSPQMGNTEAFFGQGTRLTVV.

This chain connects TRBV5-1 to TRBJ2-7; D ambiguous. The V gene lost 3 bases and the J gene lost 5 bases, with 12 bases spanning the gap. The CDR3 is 13 residues long. Germline-derived CDR1 and CDR2 are SGHRS and YFSETQ. Written as DNA, the CDR3 is TGCGCCAGCAGCTACCGACGAGGAGACGAGCAGTACGTC. Protein sequence: CASSYRRGDEQYV.

This chain connects TRBV27 to TRBJ2-7; 10 bases line up with TRBD1. This CDR3 spans 21 amino acids. J was trimmed by 2 bases and V by 5 bases; bases with no gene match: 24. Germline CDR1 MNHEY, CDR2 SMNVEV (reference sequence). CDR3 coding DNA: TGTGCCAGCAGTCCCCTTCAGGGGGTTGAGGGACAGGGGATTGGGGCCTACGAGCAGTACGTC. This gives the protein CASSPLQGVEGQGIGAYEQYV.

This chain links TRBV4-1 with TRBJ1-1; D is unclear. Germline V CDR1 and CDR2: MGHRA, YSYEKL. The CDR3 has 14 amino acids. Trimming pared 0 bases from V and 8 bases from J, leaving 13 bases between. For the CDR3, the DNA is TGCGCCAGCAGCCAAGAAGCCAGGATCAGGGAAGCTTTCTTT. Translating gives CASSQEARIREAFF.

The chain is built from TRBV6-5 and TRBJ2-3; 10 nucleotides align to TRBD1. Germline V CDR1 and CDR2: MNHEY, SVGAGI. This CDR3 region has 15 residues. V shed 5 bases and J 5 bases; nucleotides not matched to a gene: 7. The CDR3: CASSAGTGVGDTQYF. The CDR3 DNA sequence: TGTGCCAGCAGTGCCGGGACAGGGGTAGGAGATACGCAGTATTTT.

This chain uses TRBV5-6 with TRBJ2-5; D might be TRBD2 (6 bases). Germline V gene lookup returns CDR1 SGHDT and CDR2 YYEEEE. The CDR3 covers 15 residues. Trimming left V 2 bases short and J 5 bases short, with 16 bases between. The DNA of the CDR3 is TGTGCCAGCAGCTTTTCGAGCCGGGGGTGGGAGACCCAGTACTTC. Translated: CASSFSSRGWETQYF.

V gene TRBV30 combines with J gene TRBJ2-1; D gene ambiguous. CDR1 and CDR2 from the germline V gene are GTSNPN and SVGIG (reference sequence). The CDR3 spans 16 residues. Between the trimmed V and J ends, which lost 0 bases and 5 bases, there was a span of 17 bases. In DNA, the CDR3 is TGTGCCTGGAGTGTACGGGTGGGCGGTATGGACAATGAGCAGTTCTTC. Residues: CAWSVRVGGMDNEQFF.

CDR3 loop: CASSTLSTDTQYF. As DNA, the CDR3 is TGTGCCAGCAGCACCCTAAGCACAGATACGCAGTATTTT. The J gene is TRBJ2-3, the V gene TRBV7-8; no definite D call. This CDR3 has 13 amino acids. Germline CDR1 is SGHVS and CDR2 is FQNEAQ. The V end was cut by 5 bases, the J end by 0 bases, with 6 bases between.

The chain uses TRBV5-1 and TRBJ1-6, with TRBD1 identical over 7 bases. From germline, CDR1 is SGHRS and CDR2 YFSETQ. With 0 bases clipped from V and 10 bases from J, the junction kept 7 bases outside the gene matches. The CDR3 loop spans 15 amino acids. CDR3 nucleotide sequence: TGCGCCAGCAGCTTGGTACCGGGACAGTACTCACCCCTCCACTTT. It translates to CASSLVPGQYSPLHF. The full variable domain, rest sourced from reference TRBV5-1 and TRBJ1-6, is KAGVTQTPRYLIKTRGQQVTLSCSPISGHRSVSWYQQTPGQGLQFLFEYFSETQRNKGNFPGRFSGRQFSNSRSEMNVSTLELGDSALYLCASSLVPGQYSPLHFGNGTRLTVT.

This sequence joins TRBV4-1 and TRBJ1-2, with 7 bases that match TRBD1. Germline V CDR1 and CDR2: MGHRA, YSYEKL. The CDR3 contains 14 residues. V lost 4 bases and J lost 1; bases outside the gene matches: 3. The CDR3 nucleotides read TGCGCCAGCAGCCTACGGGACAGTAACTATGGCTACACCTTC. As protein: CASSLRDSNYGYTF.

V usage is TRBV4-3 and J usage is TRBJ2-2; TRBD1 or TRBD2 may be the D gene (5 bases each). The germline V gene encodes CDR1 LGHNA and CDR2 YSLEER. Trimming took off 4 bases at V and 7 bases at J, with 16 bases between the two ends. The CDR3 spans 15 residues. The CDR3 is CASSRSRAGDGELFF. The CDR3 nucleotides read TGCGCCAGCAGCCGGAGCAGGGCCGGGGACGGGGAGCTGTTTTTT.

The rearrangement joins TRBV27 to TRBJ1-5; TRBD1 aligns across 8 bases. The CDR3 is 16 residues long. Trimming removed 5 bases from V and 0 bases from J; junction bases left unmatched: 6. Germline V CDR1 and CDR2: MNHEY, SMNVEV (reference sequence). CDR3 DNA sequence: TGTGCCAGCAGTCCCTCGACAGGGGATAGCAATCAGCCCCAGCATTTT. This codes for CASSPSTGDSNQPQHF.

This chain connects TRBV29-1 to TRBJ2-1, with D unresolved. V lost 7 bases to trimming and J lost 4 bases, with 14 bases between them. CDR3 length: 13 amino acids. The germline gives CDR1 SQVTM, CDR2 ANQGSEA. CDR3 nucleotide sequence: TGCAGCGCCACTGATCCCCGATACAATGAGCAGTTCTTC. Protein sequence: CSATDPRYNEQFF.

The chain joins TRBV10-3 to TRBJ1-5; D uncertain. The germline gives CDR1 ENHRY, CDR2 SYGVKD. The CDR3 runs 15 residues. V gave up 0 bases and J gave up 2 bases, with 8 bases separating them. DNA of the CDR3: TGTGCCATCAGTGAGTCCCAGGAGCGCAATCAGCCCCAGCATTTT. This encodes CAISESQERNQPQHF.

The chain uses TRBV19 and TRBJ1-2; TRBD1 matches at 7 bases. V lost 0 bases and J lost 0; bases outside the gene matches: 7. Per the germline V gene, CDR1 is LNHDA and CDR2 is SQIVND (reference sequence). The CDR3 runs to 17 residues. The chain's CDR3 is CASSIDLRQGANYGYTF. The CDR3 bases are TGTGCCAGTAGTATAGATCTGAGACAGGGAGCTAACTATGGCTACACCTTC. The whole variable domain, filled in from reference TRBV19 and TRBJ1-2, reads DGGITQSPKYLFRKEGQNVTLSCEQNLNHDAMYWYRQDPGQGLRLIYYSQIVNDFQKGDIAEGYSVSREKKESFPLTVTSAQKNPTAFYLCASSIDLRQGANYGYTFGSGTRLTVV.

The chain has TRBV19 and TRBJ2-7; D not resolved. The length of the CDR3 is 14 residues. Per the germline V gene, CDR1 is LNHDA and CDR2 is SQIVND (reference sequence). Trimming shortened V by 6 bases and J by 1 base, and 13 bases separated the two germline ends. CDR3 nucleotide sequence: TGTGCCAGTAGCCTGACACTTTCTTCCTACGAGCAGTACTTC. This sequence encodes CASSLTLSSYEQYF.

The genes are TRBV28 and TRBJ2-7; 9 nucleotides line up with TRBD1. The CDR3 totals 15 residues. V lost 6 bases, J lost 3 bases, and 9 bases stayed unmatched. The germline CDR1 and CDR2 sequences are MDHEN and SYDVKM. CDR3 nucleotide sequence: TGTGCCAGCAGCCATAACAGGGGGCCCCACTACGAGCAGTACTTC. The encoded protein is CASSHNRGPHYEQYF.

The rearrangement uses TRBV6-6 and TRBJ2-7; TRBD1 matches 9 bases. The V segment lost 6 bases and the J segment 3 bases; nucleotides outside the gene matches: 6. The germline gives CDR1 MNHNY, CDR2 SVGAGI (reference sequence). This CDR3 region has 14 residues. The CDR3 region is CASSLSGQGYEQYF. The CDR3 DNA follows: TGTGCCAGCAGCCTTTCGGGACAGGGCTACGAGCAGTACTTC.